A selection of T cell receptor beta chains follows, all from one sample in a study of T-cell memory formation after mild COVID-19. One entry per CDR3 protein results from TCRdb running MiXCR on the 5' RACE reads. Of 1,500 to 2,000 distinct CDR3 sequences listed, 63% are singletons. The sequenced material came from PBMCs or a T cell subset sorted from them (not recorded which). These receptors all come from an adult who had mild COVID-19 (a few samples of this study predate the infection). Cell type and time point are not known. CDR3s include the opening cysteine and the closing phenylalanine or tryptophan. The D gene is left open where the match is weak. Size is stated for part of the rows, as once, few or many counts, or as a class when the clone is expanded.

TRBJ1-6	TRBD1	TRBV12-3/TRBV12-4	few	CASSRPGQGNSPLHF	TGTGCCAGCAGCCGCCCGGGACAGGGTAATTCACCCCTCCACTTT
TRBJ1-2	TRBD1	TRBV5-4	medium-sized	CASSLWPPEGAGGYTF	TGTGCCAGCAGCTTGTGGCCGCCGGAGGGGGCAGGTGGCTACACCTTC
TRBJ2-7	TRBD1	TRBV3-1	.	CASSQGGKMDRSHEQYF	TGTGCAAGCAGCCAAGGGGGCAAAATGGACAGGAGTCACGAGCAGTACTTC
TRBJ2-6	.	TRBV12-3/TRBV12-4	.	CASITTGANVLTF	TGTGCCAGCATTACGACTGGGGCCAACGTCCTGACTTTC